Listed here are 31 T cell receptor beta chains from one sample, sequenced in a study of blood T cells in healthy people across ages. Next came a second PCR, run for about 7 to 12 cycles, which used a sample-barcoded 5' primer along with a J-beta primer mix. TCRdb passed the 5' RACE reads through MiXCR, listing each CDR3 protein once. This sample has 1.5 million to 2 million distinct CDR3 sequences, with about 32% found just once. Sequenced input: blood. The receptor source for this set is a woman aged 30 to 39 in good health.

A few counts support this clonotype. The rearrangement joins TRBV2 to TRBJ2-3; D is ambiguous. Trimming shortened V by 6 bases and J by 2 bases, and 12 bases separated the two germline ends. The CDR3 extends over 14 amino acids. Looked up from germline, CDR1 is SNHLY and CDR2 is FYNNEI. In nucleotides, the CDR3 is TGTGCCAGCAGACCCGGCGGCTACACAGATACGCAGTATTTT. This codes for CASRPGGYTDTQYF. Full variable domain (remainder filled in from reference TRBV2 and TRBJ2-3): EPEVTQTPSHQVTQMGQEVILRCVPISNHLYFYWYRQILGQKVEFLVSFYNNEISEKSEIFDDQFSVERPDGSNFTLKIRSTKLEDSAMYFCASRPGGYTDTQYFGPGTRLTVL.

The chain uses TRBV3-1 and TRBJ1-2; 7 nucleotides match TRBD1. Per the germline V gene, CDR1 is LGHDT and CDR2 is YNNKEL (reference sequence). V lost 4 bases to trimming and J lost 6 bases; unmatched junction nucleotides: 11. The CDR3 length is 15 residues. CDR3 loop: CASSPTMTGNHGYTF. CDR3 sequence (DNA): TGTGCCAGCAGCCCAACGATGACAGGGAATCATGGCTACACCTTC.

The V gene is TRBV6-5, the J gene TRBJ1-1, with TRBD1 matching over 7 bases. CDR3 size: 14 residues. Germline V lookup: CDR1 MNHEY, CDR2 SVGAGI. The J segment lost 0 bases and the V segment lost 5 bases, leaving 3 bases of the junction unmatched. CDR3 sequence: CASSHDRVNTEAFF. The CDR3 nucleotides are TGTGCCAGCAGTCACGACAGGGTGAACACTGAAGCTTTCTTT.

The rearrangement joins TRBV20-1 to TRBJ1-2, with TRBD1 as a possible D gene (5 bases). The length of the CDR3 is 13 residues. Germline loops: CDR1 DFQATT, CDR2 SNEGSKA (reference sequence). Deletions cut 6 bases from V and 4 bases from J, with 15 bases between. CDR3 loop: CSASPTAGYGYTF. CDR3 coding DNA: TGCAGTGCCTCCCCGACAGCAGGCTATGGCTACACCTTC.

The V call is TRBV14, the J call TRBJ2-6; D not resolved. Per the germline V gene, CDR1 is SGHDN and CDR2 is FVKESK. The CDR3 extends over 19 amino acids. V was clipped by 0 bases and J by 1 base, with 16 bases between them. The CDR3 coding sequence is TGTGCCAGCAGCCAAGATTCCCTTCTTTCGTCTTCTGGGGCCAACGTCCTGACTTTC. Translated: CASSQDSLLSSSGANVLTF.

This sequence joins TRBV5-1 and TRBJ2-1; 7 bases match TRBD2. Germline V gene lookup returns CDR1 SGHRS and CDR2 YFSETQ. The CDR3 has 17 residues. V trimming: 4 bases; J trimming: 4 bases; junction bases outside the gene matches: 14. CDR3: CASSKTLAEGSYNEQFF. The CDR3 DNA follows: TGCGCCAGCAGCAAAACGCTAGCGGAAGGTTCGTACAATGAGCAGTTCTTC.

This clonotype has only a few counts. This chain connects TRBV20-1 to TRBJ1-1; the D is unclear. The germline CDR1 and CDR2 sequences are DFQATT and SNEGSKA (reference sequence). Deletions cut 0 bases from V and 1 base from J, with 6 bases between. This CDR3 has 13 amino acids. The CDR3 region has the DNA TGCAGTGCTAGAGATATGAGGAACACTGAAGCTTTCTTT. Its protein product is CSARDMRNTEAFF.

About this clonotype: It may be a read error: a sequence one base away is much more abundant. The chain links TRBV12-3 or TRBV12-4 to TRBJ2-5; 7 bases align to TRBD2. The CDR3 is made up of 17 amino acids. V dropped 7 bases and J dropped 5; count of bases not matched to a gene: 19. Here the CDR3 reads CASTSTDRGGRQETQYF. In DNA, the CDR3 is TGTGCCAGCACCTCTACAGACCGGGGAGGGCGTCAGGAGACCCAGTACTTC.

This chain uses TRBV6-5 with TRBJ1-1; perhaps TRBD1 as D (5 bases). V was pared by 5 bases and J by 1 base, with 14 bases between. Germline CDR1 is MNHEY and CDR2 is SVGAGI. This CDR3 is built from 15 residues. The CDR3 protein is CASSRDRRGNTEAFF. The CDR3 nucleotides are TGTGCCAGCAGTAGGGACCGCCGAGGGAACACTGAAGCTTTCTTT.

The rearrangement links TRBV7-3 to TRBJ2-5; possibly TRBD2 for D (5 bases). The CDR3 is 16 residues long. The germline V and J ends were trimmed by 2 bases and 4 bases, with 17 bases remaining between them. Germline CDR1 reads SGHTA; CDR2 reads FQGTGA. The CDR3 DNA reads TGTGCCAGCAGCTTAGGGGAGCGGAGTCCAAGAGAGACCCAGTACTTC. The encoded protein is CASSLGERSPRETQYF.

This clonotype appeared a few times. The chain joins TRBV6-5 to TRBJ2-1; TRBD1 might be the D (6 bases). This CDR3 region has 14 residues. Between the trimmed V and J ends, which lost 5 bases and 6 bases, there was a span of 14 bases. CDR1 is MNHEY, CDR2 SVGAGI, per germline. CDR3: CASSTIQGSNEQFF. Here the CDR3 DNA reads TGTGCCAGCAGTACAATACAGGGAAGCAATGAGCAGTTCTTC.

This chain uses TRBV3-1 with TRBJ2-7; D remains unclear. The CDR3 is 12 amino acids. Per the germline V gene, CDR1 is LGHDT and CDR2 is YNNKEL (reference sequence). V was shortened by 4 bases and J by 3 bases, with 7 bases between the two germline ends. CDR3 nucleotides: TGTGCCAGCAGCCGCAACAACTACGAGCAGTACTTC. Its protein product is CASSRNNYEQYF.

V gene TRBV27 combines with J gene TRBJ1-6; TRBD1 matches at 7 bases. The V gene's germline CDR1 is MNHEY and CDR2 SMNVEV (reference sequence). The CDR3 extends over 17 amino acids. V was pared by 4 bases and J by 0 bases, with 6 bases of the junction left unmatched. Here the CDR3 reads CASSSAYRGSYNSPLHF. CDR3 DNA: TGTGCCAGCAGTTCTGCCTACAGGGGCTCCTATAATTCACCCCTCCACTTT.

This clonotype was recorded at least ten times. The chain carries TRBV25-1 and TRBJ2-7, with no clear D. Germline V CDR1 and CDR2: MGHDK, SYGVNS. The CDR3 extends over 12 amino acids. Trimming pared 3 bases from V and 3 bases from J, leaving 6 bases between. CDR3 residues: CASSDLIYEQYF. Here the CDR3 DNA reads TGTGCCAGCAGTGACCTGATCTACGAGCAGTACTTC.

This clonotype was seen only a few times. The genes are TRBV28 and TRBJ2-7; 7 bases are a match to TRBD1. Per germline, CDR1 MDHEN and CDR2 SYDVKM. J was trimmed by 2 bases and V by 7 bases; bases with no gene match: 5. The CDR3 loop spans 13 amino acids. CDR3 sequence (DNA): TGTGCCAGCAACTCCGGACAGGCCTACGAGCAGTACTTC. Translation: CASNSGQAYEQYF.

This clonotype was observed a handful of times. The chain uses TRBV18 and TRBJ2-7, with 8 bases matching TRBD2. The CDR3 has 17 residues. Germline assignment: CDR1 KGHSH and CDR2 LQKENI. V dropped 0 bases and J dropped 4; count of bases not matched to a gene: 11. The CDR3 loop reads CASSPPNTSGLLYEQYF. The CDR3 region has the DNA TGTGCCAGCTCACCACCGAACACTAGCGGTTTACTGTACGAGCAGTACTTC.

The DNA of the CDR3 is TGCAGTGCTAGCCCAGGGAATCAAGAGACCCAGTACTTC. Translating it yields CSASPGNQETQYF. The chain employs TRBV20-1 and TRBJ2-5, with a weak D call TRBD1 (5 bases). This CDR3 has 13 residues. The germline V and J ends were trimmed by 3 bases and 2 bases, with 10 bases remaining between them. Germline CDR1 and CDR2: DFQATT and SNEGSKA (reference sequence).

On this clonotype: A clone one base away is much larger, so this may be a read error. The rearrangement joins TRBV4-1 to TRBJ2-7; possible D gene TRBD1, 6 bases. This CDR3 comprises 14 residues. CDR1 and CDR2 from the germline V gene are MGHRA and YSYEKL. V was pared by 1 base and J by 3 bases, with 10 bases between. As DNA, the CDR3 is TGCGCCAGCAGCCAAGCGAGACAGGACTACGAGCAGTACTTC. Translating gives CASSQARQDYEQYF.

The V and J genes are TRBV6-1 and TRBJ2-5; 11 bases match TRBD2. With 6 bases clipped from V and 11 bases from J, the junction kept 20 bases outside the gene matches. CDR1 MNHNS and CDR2 SASEGT come from the germline V gene. This CDR3 region has 17 residues. The CDR3, as DNA: TGTGCCAGCAGCTCCGGGACTAGCGGACCCACCTACAATGAGCAGTACTTC. Its translation: CASSSGTSGPTYNEQYF.

This chain links TRBV20-1 with TRBJ2-4, with 11 bases identical to TRBD1. TRBJ2-7 explains the end of the DNA better; the J call may be wrong. Germline V gene lookup returns CDR1 DFQATT and CDR2 SNEGSKA (reference sequence). CDR3 length: 15 amino acids. CDR3 sequence: CSARDADRGRSEQYF. The CDR3 DNA reads as TGCAGTGCTAGAGACGCGGACAGGGGGCGCTCCGAGCAGTACTTC.

This clonotype occurred many times. This chain's CDR3 is CSPEEGLTDTQYF. CDR3 DNA: TGCAGCCCGGAGGAGGGTCTCACAGATACGCAGTATTTT. The V call is TRBV29-1, the J call TRBJ2-3, with D perhaps matching TRBD2 (6 bases). The CDR3 spans 13 residues. Per germline, CDR1 SQVTM and CDR2 ANQGSEA. V lost 8 bases, J lost 2 bases, and 14 bases lay in between.

This clonotype appeared a single time. The gene calls are TRBV5-5 and TRBJ2-5; tentative D call: TRBD1 (6 bases). The germline gives CDR1 SGHKS, CDR2 YYEKEE (reference sequence). The CDR3 extends over 14 amino acids. The V end lost 4 bases, the J end lost 11 bases, and 21 bases lay between the germline ends. The CDR3 loop is CASSAQGNDDDQYF. CDR3 DNA: TGTGCCAGCAGCGCACAGGGAAATGACGACGATCAGTACTTC.

This clonotype showed up just a few times. The CDR3 DNA is TGTGCCATCAGTAGACATTTCGATCCCTATACGCAGTATTTT. This sequence encodes CAISRHFDPYTQYF. The rearrangement uses TRBV10-3 and TRBJ2-3; D is undetermined. There are 14 residues in the CDR3. The ends were cut back, 5 bases at V and 7 bases at J, with 16 bases in the middle. The germline V gene encodes CDR1 ENHRY and CDR2 SYGVKD.

The CDR3 coding sequence is TGTGCCAGCAGGCCCCGGACAGGGGCGGGATATGGCTACACCTTC. Protein: CASRPRTGAGYGYTF. This chain uses TRBV2 with TRBJ1-2; 9 positions agree with TRBD1. The J segment lost 5 bases and the V segment lost 6 bases, leaving 10 bases of the junction unmatched. This CDR3 is 15 amino acids long. Germline V gene data show CDR1 as SNHLY and CDR2 as FYNNEI.

The chain uses TRBV2 and TRBJ2-7; TRBD2 matches 9 bases. V shed 5 bases, J shed 5 bases, and the junction held 10 bases outside the gene matches. This CDR3 has 15 amino acids. Germline assignment: CDR1 SNHLY and CDR2 FYNNEI. Here the CDR3 DNA reads TGTGCCAGCAGTAAGGAGGCGGGAGGGACCCACGAGCAGTACTTC. Its translation: CASSKEAGGTHEQYF.

This chain links TRBV28 with TRBJ2-4, with a tentative D call TRBD1 (5 bases). The closer fit of TRBJ2-7 to the DNA end suggests the J call may be wrong. Germline values: CDR1 MDHEN, CDR2 SYDVKM. This CDR3 contains 15 residues. As DNA, the CDR3 is TGTGCCAGCAGTTTATCCCTGGACACACGGATCGAGCAGTACTTC. Residues: CASSLSLDTRIEQYF.

As concerns this clonotype: A much larger clone lies one base from this, so it may be a read error. This chain links TRBV2 with TRBJ1-5; maybe TRBD1 (5 bases). This CDR3 spans 13 amino acids. Germline V gene sequence: CDR1 SNHLY, CDR2 FYNNEI. The CDR3 spells CASRETGNRPQHF. The CDR3 DNA reads as TGTGCCAGCAGAGAAACAGGAAATCGGCCCCAGCATTTT.

V and J are TRBV12-3 or TRBV12-4 and TRBJ1-2, with unresolved D. The CDR3 has 14 amino acids. Deletions cut 5 bases from V and 7 bases from J, with 17 bases between. The CDR3 coding sequence is TGTGCCAGCAGTCCGGTTCGGGTCAGCTGTGGCTACACCTTC. Translated: CASSPVRVSCGYTF.

This clonotype was seen only a few times. This rearrangement joins TRBV5-1 to TRBJ2-7; D possibly corresponds to TRBD1 (5 bases). This CDR3 contains 12 residues. V gave up 5 bases and J gave up 3 bases, with 9 bases separating them. In germline, CDR1 is SGHRS, CDR2 YFSETQ. CDR3 residues: CASRSQGYEQYF. Written as DNA, the CDR3 is TGCGCCAGCAGGTCCCAGGGCTACGAGCAGTACTTC.

The chain couples TRBV5-8 to TRBJ2-5; a weak D match, TRBD1 (7 bases). Germline CDR1 and CDR2: SGHTS and YDEGEE. Trimming took off 3 bases at V and 1 base at J, with 13 bases between the two ends. This CDR3 region has 15 residues. The CDR3 spells CASSSGDSSQETQYF. CDR3 DNA: TGTGCCAGCAGCTCGGGGGACAGTTCCCAAGAGACCCAGTACTTC. The variable domain in full, with the rest retrieved from reference TRBV5-8 and TRBJ2-5, is EAGVTQSPTHLIKTRGQQATLRCSPISGHTSVYWYQQALGLGLQFLLWYDEGEERNRGNFPPRFSGRQFPNYSSELNVNALELEDSALYLCASSSGDSSQETQYFGPGTRLLVL.

J is TRBJ2-3 and V is TRBV7-3, with 8 positions matching TRBD2. V gave up 5 bases and J gave up 1 base; unmatched junction bases: 8. The CDR3 extends over 16 amino acids. Germline CDR1 is SGHTA and CDR2 is FQGTGA. The CDR3 protein is CASSHHGAGGTDTQYF. CDR3 DNA sequence: TGTGCCAGCAGCCACCACGGAGCGGGAGGCACAGATACGCAGTATTTT.